A single T cell receptor beta chain is shown here with its context. No antigen is known for it. TCRdb's table, derived via immunoSEQ multiplex PCR, lists solely in-frame clones and lacks some. The sample records approximately 54,000 clones, roughly 80% being singletons. Time point defined: baseline, week 1 (first vaccination visit). Treatment given: pre-vaccination baseline after standard-of-care therapy. Each tumor in the donors was a new WHO grade 3 or 4 astrocytoma, IDH1-mutant and ATRX-lost. The data were obtained in a study of a mutant IDH1 vaccine in newly diagnosed glioma. The overall study: Therapy received beforehand was radiotherapy, temozolomide, or both, with most patients given both.

V was shortened by 1 base and J by 0 bases, with 12 bases between the two germline ends. This CDR3 spans 16 amino acids. The germline V gene has CDR1 SGHAT and CDR2 FQNNGV. General study points: Altogether, 93.3% of patients exhibited vaccine-induced immune responses. Pseudoprogression apparently lacked any relation to changes in top peripheral T cell clonotypes.

This chain joins TRBV11-2 and TRBJ1-1; no clear D gene. This specimen was PBMCs, taken from a glioma patient treated with radiotherapy, temozolomide or both. This receptor was taken from a man aged 18-30 years with glioma. In DNA form, the CDR3 reads TGTGCCAGCAGCTTAGGGACTGCGTCGATGAACACTGAAGCTTTCTTT. It specifies CASSLGTASMNTEAFF.